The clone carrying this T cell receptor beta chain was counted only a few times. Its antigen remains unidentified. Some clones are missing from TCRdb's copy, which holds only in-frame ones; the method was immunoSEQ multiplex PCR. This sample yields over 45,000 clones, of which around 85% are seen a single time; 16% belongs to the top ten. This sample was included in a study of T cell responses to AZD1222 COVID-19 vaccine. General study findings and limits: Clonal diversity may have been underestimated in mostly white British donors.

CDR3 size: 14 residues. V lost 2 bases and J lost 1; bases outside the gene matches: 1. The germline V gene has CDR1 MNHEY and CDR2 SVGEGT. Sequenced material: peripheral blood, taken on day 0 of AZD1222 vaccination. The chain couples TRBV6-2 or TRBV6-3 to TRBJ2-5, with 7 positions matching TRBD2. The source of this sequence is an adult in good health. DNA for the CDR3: TGTGCCAGCAGTTACGGGGGGGTCCAAGAGACCCAGTACTTC. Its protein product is CASSYGGVQETQYF.